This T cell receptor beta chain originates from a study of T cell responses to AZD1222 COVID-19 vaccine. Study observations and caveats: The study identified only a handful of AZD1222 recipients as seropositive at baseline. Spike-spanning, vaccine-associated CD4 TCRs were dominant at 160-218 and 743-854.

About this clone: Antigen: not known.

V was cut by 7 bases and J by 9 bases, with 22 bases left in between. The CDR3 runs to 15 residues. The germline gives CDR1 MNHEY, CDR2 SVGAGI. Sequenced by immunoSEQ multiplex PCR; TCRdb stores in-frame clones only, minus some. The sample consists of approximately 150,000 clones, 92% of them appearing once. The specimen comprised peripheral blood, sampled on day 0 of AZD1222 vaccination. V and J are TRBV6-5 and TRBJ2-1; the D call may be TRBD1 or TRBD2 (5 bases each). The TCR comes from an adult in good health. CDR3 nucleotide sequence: TGTGCCAGCATCGACGGGGCCTCTGGGTCGGTTGAGCAGTTCTTC. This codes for CASIDGASGSVEQFF.